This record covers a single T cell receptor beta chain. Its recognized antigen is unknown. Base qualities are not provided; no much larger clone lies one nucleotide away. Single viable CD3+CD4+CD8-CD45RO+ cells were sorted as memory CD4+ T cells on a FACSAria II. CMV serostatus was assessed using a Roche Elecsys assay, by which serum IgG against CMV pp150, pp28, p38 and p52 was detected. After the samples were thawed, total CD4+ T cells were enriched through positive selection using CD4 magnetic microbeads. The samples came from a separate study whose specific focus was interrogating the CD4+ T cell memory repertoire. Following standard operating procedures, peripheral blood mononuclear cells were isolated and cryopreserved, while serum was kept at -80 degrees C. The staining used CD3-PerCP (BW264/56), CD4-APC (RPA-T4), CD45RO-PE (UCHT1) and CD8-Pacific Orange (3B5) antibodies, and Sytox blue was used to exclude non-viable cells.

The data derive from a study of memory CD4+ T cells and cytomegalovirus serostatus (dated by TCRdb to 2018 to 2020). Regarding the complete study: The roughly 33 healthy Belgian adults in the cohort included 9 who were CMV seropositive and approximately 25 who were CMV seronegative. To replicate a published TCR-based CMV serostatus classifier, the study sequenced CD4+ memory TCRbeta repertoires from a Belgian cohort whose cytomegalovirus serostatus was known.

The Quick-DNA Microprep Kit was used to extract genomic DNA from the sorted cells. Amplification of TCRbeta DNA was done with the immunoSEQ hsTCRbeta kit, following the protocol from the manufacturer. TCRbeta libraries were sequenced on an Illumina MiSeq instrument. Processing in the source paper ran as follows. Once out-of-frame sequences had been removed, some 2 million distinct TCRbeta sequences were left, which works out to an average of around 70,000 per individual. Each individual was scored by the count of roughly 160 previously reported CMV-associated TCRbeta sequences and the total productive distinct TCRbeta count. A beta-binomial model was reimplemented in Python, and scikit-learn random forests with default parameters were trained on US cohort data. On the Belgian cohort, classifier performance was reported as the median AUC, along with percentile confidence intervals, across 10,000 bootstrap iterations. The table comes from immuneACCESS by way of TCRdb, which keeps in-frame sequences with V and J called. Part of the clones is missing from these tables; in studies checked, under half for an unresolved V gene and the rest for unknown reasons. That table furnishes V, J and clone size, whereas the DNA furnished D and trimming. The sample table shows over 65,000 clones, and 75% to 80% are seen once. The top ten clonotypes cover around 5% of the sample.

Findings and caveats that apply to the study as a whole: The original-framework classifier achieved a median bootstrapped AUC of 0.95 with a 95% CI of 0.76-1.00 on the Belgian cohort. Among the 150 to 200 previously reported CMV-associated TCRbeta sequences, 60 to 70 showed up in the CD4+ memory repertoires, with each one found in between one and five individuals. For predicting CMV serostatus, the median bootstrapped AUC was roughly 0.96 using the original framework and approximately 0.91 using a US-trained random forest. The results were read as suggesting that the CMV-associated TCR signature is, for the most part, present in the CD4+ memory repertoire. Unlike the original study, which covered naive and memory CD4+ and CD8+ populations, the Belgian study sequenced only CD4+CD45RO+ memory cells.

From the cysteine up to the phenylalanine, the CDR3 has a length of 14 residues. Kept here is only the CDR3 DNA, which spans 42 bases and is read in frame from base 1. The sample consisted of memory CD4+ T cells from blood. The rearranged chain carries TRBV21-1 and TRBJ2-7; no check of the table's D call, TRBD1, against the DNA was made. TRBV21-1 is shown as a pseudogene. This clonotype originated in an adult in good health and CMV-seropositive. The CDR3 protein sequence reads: CASSTRQASYEQYF. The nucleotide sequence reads TGTGCCAGCAGCACACGGCAGGCCTCCTACGAGCAGTACTTC.